This TCR beta chain was documented in a study of tumor and adjacent non-tumor tissue in lung cancer. Across the study: Histology: 12 adenocarcinoma, a couple of squamous cell carcinoma, 1 small cell lung cancer. Aged about 31 to 80 years, patients included under 13 men and 4 to 6 women with stage I to III disease. Findings and limits, study-wide: Shorter survival was associated with higher TCR diversity in tumors.

CDR3 length equals 12 residues. The germline V and J ends were trimmed by 7 bases and 6 bases, with 12 bases remaining between them. Three rounds of nested PCR, following a modified ARM-PCR protocol, produced the TCRbeta library. TCRdb reanalysed the multiplex PCR reads using MiXCR and keeps one entry per CDR3 protein. Among approximately 140,000 distinct CDR3 sequences listed, around 61% were seen once. RNA was extracted from bulk tissue without any cell sorting. A remark on this clonotype: Antigen specificity is unknown. As the CDR3 is not closed by the conserved phenylalanine or tryptophan, this likely results from a read error.

The specimen sequenced was lung tumor tissue. The rearrangement links TRBV12-3 or TRBV12-4 to TRBJ1-1; D is uncertain. This receptor was obtained from a man aged 60-69 years with small cell lung cancer. CDR3 sequence: CASTRGRAEAFS. The CDR3 DNA sequence: TGTGCCAGCACCCGGGGTCGCGCTGAAGCTTTCTCT.